Listed below are T cell receptor beta chains from one sample, sequenced in a study of human T cells and chemical hapten exposure. TCRdb processed the RACE reads anew with MiXCR; each CDR3 protein has one entry. The repertoire holds around 380,000 distinct CDR3 sequences, with about 4.4% as singletons. The sequencing here drew on whole blood, taken in connection with sensitization to the hapten diphenylcyclopropenone (DPC). The receptors were gathered from a woman aged 45-65 years with alopecia areata. Some clones in this sample may be carry-over from other donors' samples. Each CDR3 is given with its conserved first and last residue. The order of the fields is clone size, J gene, V gene, D gene, CDR3 DNA, CDR3 protein. D genes are given only for firm matches. Clone size, where shown, is once, few, many, or a class for clones that have expanded.

clone_size: few
j_call: TRBJ2-1
v_call: TRBV7-2
d_call: .
cdr3_nt: TGTGCCAGCCAGGGGAGTGCCCAGACCTACAATGAGCAGTTCTTC
cdr3_aa: CASQGSAQTYNEQFF

clone_size: many
j_call: TRBJ2-4
v_call: TRBV7-2
d_call: TRBD2
cdr3_nt: TGTGCCAGCAGCTTCCTAGCGGGAGGTTCCAAAAACATTCAGTACTTC
cdr3_aa: CASSFLAGGSKNIQYF

clone_size: many
j_call: TRBJ1-2
v_call: TRBV28
d_call: .
cdr3_nt: TGTGCCAGCAGTCAATCAGACTATGGCTACACCTTC
cdr3_aa: CASSQSDYGYTF

clone_size: few
j_call: TRBJ2-3
v_call: TRBV9
d_call: TRBD2
cdr3_nt: TGTGCCAGCAGCGTAGGTGCGGGAGTCGCAGATACGCAGTATTTT
cdr3_aa: CASSVGAGVADTQYF

clone_size: few
j_call: TRBJ2-2
v_call: TRBV2
d_call: TRBD1
cdr3_nt: TGTGCCAGCAGTGGATGGACAGGGCGCCCCACCGGGGAGCTGTTTTTT
cdr3_aa: CASSGWTGRPTGELFF

clone_size: .
j_call: TRBJ2-3
v_call: TRBV12-3/TRBV12-4
d_call: .
cdr3_nt: TGTGCCAGCAGTTTAGAGGAGGGATACACAGATACGCAGTATTTT
cdr3_aa: CASSLEEGYTDTQYF

clone_size: many
j_call: TRBJ2-1
v_call: TRBV5-6
d_call: .
cdr3_nt: TGTGCCAGCAGTTCGTACTGGAAGGAGCAGTTCTTC
cdr3_aa: CASSSYWKEQFF

clone_size: many
j_call: TRBJ2-1
v_call: TRBV6-2/TRBV6-3
d_call: TRBD2
cdr3_nt: TGTGCCATCCTACACCGGGGACTAGCGGGAACCTTCTCCTACAATGAGCAGTTCTTC
cdr3_aa: CAILHRGLAGTFSYNEQFF

clone_size: .
j_call: TRBJ1-5
v_call: TRBV9
d_call: .
cdr3_nt: TGTGCCAGCAGCGGGGAACAGGGAGACAATCAGCCCCAGCATTTT
cdr3_aa: CASSGEQGDNQPQHF

clone_size: many
j_call: TRBJ2-3
v_call: TRBV7-2
d_call: .
cdr3_nt: TGTGCCAGCAGCTTACGGGAGTCGGATACGCAGTATTTT
cdr3_aa: CASSLRESDTQYF

clone_size: .
j_call: TRBJ2-3
v_call: TRBV13
d_call: TRBD2
cdr3_nt: TGTGCCAGCAGAGAAGAGGCGCTAGCGGGGGAAGATACGCAGTATTTT
cdr3_aa: CASREEALAGEDTQYF

clone_size: many
j_call: TRBJ2-3
v_call: TRBV11-2
d_call: .
cdr3_nt: TGTGCCAGCAGCTTATCATCAGGGAGTGAGACGCAGTATTTT
cdr3_aa: CASSLSSGSETQYF

clone_size: many
j_call: TRBJ1-5
v_call: TRBV12-3/TRBV12-4
d_call: .
cdr3_nt: TGTGCCAGCAGATCGACAGAAGATCAGCCCCAGCATTTT
cdr3_aa: CASRSTEDQPQHF

clone_size: .
j_call: TRBJ2-7
v_call: TRBV23-1
d_call: .
cdr3_nt: TGCGCCAGCAGTCAATCGCGCGTCGACTACGAGCAGTACTTC
cdr3_aa: CASSQSRVDYEQYF

clone_size: few
j_call: TRBJ1-1
v_call: TRBV6-6
d_call: TRBD1
cdr3_nt: TGTGCCAGCAGTTACTCGAGGACAGGGAGCACTGAAGCTTTCTTT
cdr3_aa: CASSYSRTGSTEAFF

clone_size: many
j_call: TRBJ2-1
v_call: TRBV11-2
d_call: .
cdr3_nt: TGTGCCAGCAGCCTAGCTTGGGGGGCTTCCTACAATGAGCAGTTCTTC
cdr3_aa: CASSLAWGASYNEQFF

clone_size: few
j_call: TRBJ2-3
v_call: TRBV20-1
d_call: TRBD2
cdr3_nt: TGCAGTGTAATTTCGGGACTAGCGACAGATACGCAGTATTTT
cdr3_aa: CSVISGLATDTQYF

clone_size: many
j_call: TRBJ2-1
v_call: TRBV9
d_call: .
cdr3_nt: TGTGCCAGCAGCTCGGACATCAGGGATCAGTTCTTC
cdr3_aa: CASSSDIRDQFF

clone_size: many
j_call: TRBJ1-2
v_call: TRBV5-4
d_call: .
cdr3_nt: TGTGCCAGCAGCTTATCTACAGAGAACTATGGCTACACCTTC
cdr3_aa: CASSLSTENYGYTF

clone_size: many
j_call: TRBJ2-3
v_call: TRBV24-1
d_call: TRBD1
cdr3_nt: TGTGCCGTACAACCGGGACAGAACACAGATACGCAGTATTTT
cdr3_aa: CAVQPGQNTDTQYF

clone_size: few
j_call: TRBJ2-5
v_call: TRBV3-1
d_call: TRBD1
cdr3_nt: TGTGCCAGCAGGGACAGGGGGAGGGAGACCCAGTACTTC
cdr3_aa: CASRDRGRETQYF

clone_size: many
j_call: TRBJ1-2
v_call: TRBV6-5
d_call: TRBD1
cdr3_nt: TGTGCCAGCACTACAGGGGGCATGAACTATGGCTACACCTTC
cdr3_aa: CASTTGGMNYGYTF

clone_size: .
j_call: TRBJ2-2
v_call: TRBV19
d_call: TRBD2
cdr3_nt: TGTGCCACCGGGACTACGGAGCTGTTTTTT
cdr3_aa: CATGTTELFF

clone_size: .
j_call: TRBJ2-2
v_call: TRBV27
d_call: TRBD1
cdr3_nt: TGTGCCAGCAGTTTATGGGACAGGGGGAGCACCGGGGAGCTGTTTTTT
cdr3_aa: CASSLWDRGSTGELFF

clone_size: many
j_call: TRBJ1-1
v_call: TRBV20-1
d_call: .
cdr3_nt: TGCAGTGCTAGAGAATTTCGGACAGCCAACACTGAAGCTTTCTTT
cdr3_aa: CSAREFRTANTEAFF

clone_size: .
j_call: TRBJ2-5
v_call: TRBV12-3/TRBV12-4
d_call: .
cdr3_nt: TGTACCAGCAGTTCGGACGGCCCTGGGGAGACCCAGTACTTC
cdr3_aa: CTSSSDGPGETQYF

clone_size: .
j_call: TRBJ1-1
v_call: TRBV12-5
d_call: .
cdr3_nt: TGTGCTAGTGGACAACAGGGTGGCACTGAAGCTTTCTTT
cdr3_aa: CASGQQGGTEAFF

clone_size: many
j_call: TRBJ1-1
v_call: TRBV27
d_call: .
cdr3_nt: TGTGCCAGCAGTCCCTCGGTCGGGGGGACTGAAGCTTTCTTT
cdr3_aa: CASSPSVGGTEAFF

clone_size: .
j_call: TRBJ2-7
v_call: TRBV7-6
d_call: .
cdr3_nt: TGTGCCAGCAGCTTACGGACTTTTTCTGGCGAGCAGTACTTC
cdr3_aa: CASSLRTFSGEQYF

clone_size: few
j_call: TRBJ2-4
v_call: TRBV2
d_call: TRBD1
cdr3_nt: TGTGCCAGCAGCTACAACAGGGGATCGACCAAAAACATTCAGTACTTC
cdr3_aa: CASSYNRGSTKNIQYF

clone_size: .
j_call: TRBJ2-7
v_call: TRBV27
d_call: TRBD2
cdr3_nt: TGTGCCAGCAGCCTCTCCCGGCGGGAGCGGACCCACGAGCAGTACTTC
cdr3_aa: CASSLSRRERTHEQYF

clone_size: few
j_call: TRBJ2-1
v_call: TRBV28
d_call: TRBD2
cdr3_nt: TGTGCCACTCGGGGGGTCCCCTCCTACAATGAGCAGTTCTTC
cdr3_aa: CATRGVPSYNEQFF

clone_size: many
j_call: TRBJ2-1
v_call: TRBV6-5
d_call: .
cdr3_nt: TGTGCCAGCACTAGCTCTAGGCATGAGCAGTTCTTC
cdr3_aa: CASTSSRHEQFF

clone_size: many
j_call: TRBJ1-1
v_call: TRBV10-3
d_call: TRBD1
cdr3_nt: TGTGCCATCAGTCCCTCAGGGGGAGGTGGTTCGGAAGCTTTCTTT
cdr3_aa: CAISPSGGGGSEAFF

clone_size: many
j_call: TRBJ1-1
v_call: TRBV5-1
d_call: .
cdr3_nt: TGCGCCAGCAGCTTGGAAACGGACGGTGAAGCTTTCTTT
cdr3_aa: CASSLETDGEAFF

clone_size: .
j_call: TRBJ1-1
v_call: TRBV14
d_call: .
cdr3_nt: TGTGCCAGCAGCCAAGAATTGGGCCGTGGGGACACTGAAGCTTTCTTT
cdr3_aa: CASSQELGRGDTEAFF

clone_size: .
j_call: TRBJ1-5
v_call: TRBV6-1
d_call: TRBD1
cdr3_nt: TGTGCCAGCAGTGAAGGGGGGACAGGCCCCCAGCCCCAGCATTTT
cdr3_aa: CASSEGGTGPQPQHF

clone_size: few
j_call: TRBJ1-1
v_call: TRBV5-4
d_call: .
cdr3_nt: TGTGCCAGCAGCATGAGAGGAGGGGGGCTCGTCTCTGAAGCTTTCTTT
cdr3_aa: CASSMRGGGLVSEAFF

clone_size: .
j_call: TRBJ2-1
v_call: TRBV28
d_call: .
cdr3_nt: TGTGCCAGCAGGGGACTCCTCCACAATGAGCAGTTCTTC
cdr3_aa: CASRGLLHNEQFF

clone_size: many
j_call: TRBJ2-3
v_call: TRBV2
d_call: .
cdr3_nt: TGTGCCAGCAGTGACTCCTACACAGATACGCAGTATTTT
cdr3_aa: CASSDSYTDTQYF

clone_size: many
j_call: TRBJ1-1
v_call: TRBV30
d_call: .
cdr3_nt: TGTGCCTGGAGTGGATGGACGGGCACTGAAGCTTTCTTT
cdr3_aa: CAWSGWTGTEAFF

clone_size: many
j_call: TRBJ1-6
v_call: TRBV6-5
d_call: TRBD1
cdr3_nt: TGTGCCAGCAGTTATACGGACAGGGTCTATTCACCCCTCCACTTT
cdr3_aa: CASSYTDRVYSPLHF